This T cell receptor (beta chain) was identified in a study of blood T cells in healthy people across ages (dated by TCRdb to the mid-2010s). Looking at the study overall: In model experiments, roughly one uniquely barcoded TCR beta cDNA molecule per two T cells was captured by template switching. The study measured age-related changes in TCR beta repertoire diversity using deep sequencing normalized with unique cDNA molecular identifiers. Donors were grouped into four age groups: young (average 16 years), middle-aged (roughly 37), aged (approximately 67) and long-lived (about 90). Two additional independent replicas of 1 million unique cDNA reads from the same blood draw were analyzed for two donors (one aged 18 to 30 and one aged 80 or older). Findings and caveats that apply to the study as a whole: Compared with the aged group, the long-lived group had more naive CD4+ T cells, fewer expanded clones and increased TCR diversity, a pattern suggesting age selection. Estimates of total diversity based on one million sequenced T cells were regarded as lower bounds and as underestimates. Bulk unsorted PBMC profiling prevented conclusive comparison of naive and antigen-experienced compartments. Donor CMV infection status was unknown, potentially confounding age-related changes in expanded clonotypes. Observed TCR beta diversity per million T cells fell roughly linearly with age, and a significant reduction was already apparent by age roughly 40. There was a strong correlation between observed TCR beta diversity and the percentage of naive T cells measured by flow cytometry.

There are a few counts of this clonotype. Its target antigen remains unknown. There are no base qualities to consult, and no much larger clone falls within one base. The method was 5' RACE. Instrument used: Illumina HiSeq 2500. A second PCR of roughly 6 to 11 cycles was performed with a sample-barcoded 5' primer and a J-beta primer mix. A unique molecular identifier was introduced onto each TCR beta cDNA molecule by a template-switch 5' adaptor carrying 12 random nucleotides. At least 2.5 million CDR3-containing paired-end reads were obtained from each sample. First-strand cDNA synthesis was performed from all RNA using the Mint cDNA synthesis kit, with priming by a TRBC-specific oligonucleotide. Following uracil-DNA glycosylase treatment, all cDNA underwent a first 18-cycle PCR with the universal primers M1SS and BC2_uni_R. In the paper's pipeline: For normalization, 1 million high-quality reads, each with a distinct molecular identifier, were randomly selected from each sample. Reads sharing molecular identifiers were discarded rather than binned into consensus sequences. MiTCR, run with a Q25 quality threshold and the strictest error-elimination algorithm, handled CDR3 identification, clonotype clustering and error correction. Lower-bound total TCR beta diversity was estimated with a nonparametric unseen species model using Euler transformation. TCRdb passed the public sequencing reads through fastp at Q25 and MiXCR, retaining productive beta sequences. Each entry merges the rows of one CDR3 protein and shows their most common DNA and genes. In this record, the V and J calls reflect TCRdb's handling and not the investigators' own analysis. In this sample the table shows about 780,000 distinct CDR3 sequences, roughly 25% of which occur a single time. Less than 3.5% of the sample belongs to the ten largest clones.

The donors were 40 or so Caucasian individuals from Russia, aged roughly 6 to 100 years, who were systemically healthy. Around 10 milliliters of peripheral blood were collected from each donor into EDTA-treated Vacutainer tubes. Ficoll-Paque density-gradient centrifugation was used to isolate PBMCs, with at least 7 million obtained per sample. Total RNA, at least 6 micrograms per sample, was extracted from PBMCs with Trizol reagent. For every donor, flow cytometry on a PBMC aliquot measured the percentage of naive CD45RAhigh/CD27high T cells. A further study also used this sample, focusing on T cells of mothers and their children. The second study reports: The donors were nine systemically healthy Caucasian individuals, made up of three mothers and their six children. cDNA synthesis used all of the extracted RNA, with roughly 1.5 ug of RNA in each 15 ul reaction. In the second PCR, the M1S primer added sample barcodes and 2-4 random nucleotides. Over 8.5 million TCR beta CDR3 reads came from each mother, compared with around 3 million reads from each child. Thymic selection similarly shapes TCR recombination output in related and unrelated pairs, with minor effect from inherited differences. Related mother-child pairs always showed normalized repertoire overlap that was slightly higher than in unrelated mother-child pairs, though the difference was never significant. With a sensitivity of approximately 92 clones per million clonotypes, no persistent microchimeric T cell clones were detected. In the study, deep NGS was used to compare the TCR beta repertoires of mothers and children, and features distinguishing related mother-child pairs from unrelated individuals were sought. Mothers averaged roughly 36 +/- 4 years of age and children averaged roughly 12 +/- 4 years. Libraries were sequenced on Illumina HiSeq 2000 with 100+100 nt paired-end reads after adapter ligation with NEBNext reagents. Mother and child libraries were prepared a month apart and sequenced in separate runs to prevent cross-contamination. For each donor, between about 500,000 and 2,200,000 distinct TCR beta clonotypes were identified. Naive TCR beta clonotypes were estimated from low-frequency clonotypes matched to each donor's FACS-determined naive share, without sorting.

Specimen: blood. This sequence was found in a boy under 18 in good health.

The CDR3 reads CASSFLTSEGTGELFF. The nucleotide sequence reads as follows: TGTGCCAGCAGTTTCCTAACTAGCGAGGGCACCGGGGAGCTGTTTTTT. Here the chain combines TRBV28 and TRBJ2-2, with 7 bases matching TRBD2. The CDR3 runs 16 amino acids, cysteine and phenylalanine included. Of all the DNA, just the CDR3 is kept, 48 bases in frame from base 1. For CDR1 and CDR2, the germline V gene lists MDHEN and SYDVKM. For this chain, trimming is 3 bases at the V end and 4 bases at the J end, and the number of junction bases without a gene match is 8.